This T cell receptor (beta chain) was documented in a study of T cells in Graves' hyperthyroidism and ophthalmopathy. Background on the study: Peripheral blood was obtained at initial diagnosis, preceding any treatment. Whole-study results and caveats: Within blood appeared most thyroid clonotypes that had expanded above 0.001.

The CDR3 sequence is 14 residues long. V trimming: 7 bases; J trimming: 2 bases; junction bases outside the gene matches: 5. The V gene's germline CDR1 is LNHDA and CDR2 SQIVND (reference sequence). Amplified TCR beta CDR3 regions came from RNA transcripts. First-round RT-PCR with HTBI primers amplified the TCR CDR3 region. Using its own MiXCR run on the multiplex PCR reads, TCRdb lists one record per CDR3 protein. The sample lists around 350,000 distinct CDR3 sequences; approximately 16% were seen once. Details on this clonotype: The antigen is not known.

The study left out patients who had uncontrolled infection, other autoimmune disease, pregnancy or lactation. On the basis of clinical symptoms, serum thyroxine and TRAb, thyroid ultrasound and orbital computed tomography, diagnoses were made. The sequence was obtained from a woman aged 60-70 years with Graves' ophthalmopathy. The chain links TRBV19 to TRBJ2-7; 10 bases are shared with TRBD2. The material sequenced was blood. Here the CDR3 reads CASTRTSGTYEQYF. The CDR3 DNA follows: TGTGCCAGTACTCGGACTAGCGGTACCTACGAGCAGTACTTC.